Listed below are T cell receptor beta chains from one sample, sequenced in a study of identical twins. From the 5' RACE reads, TCRdb called clonotypes with MiXCR, one entry per CDR3 protein. The table shows 640,000 or so distinct CDR3 sequences, with around 6% occurring only once. The specimen was naive T cells sorted from blood. The receptors were gathered from a man aged 18 to 35 in good health. CDR3s include the opening cysteine and the closing phenylalanine or tryptophan. The order of the fields is D gene, J gene, V gene, clone size, CDR3 protein, CDR3 DNA. A D gene is named only where the DNA matches it firmly. Size tells how often a clone was seen (once, few, many) or the class of an expanded clone, and some rows leave it out.

>.|TRBJ2-1|TRBV6-2/TRBV6-3|few
CASSFEVSNEQFF
TGTGCCAGCAGTTTCGAGGTTAGCAATGAGCAGTTCTTC
>TRBD2|TRBJ2-7|TRBV4-2|few
CASSQGPSGSYEQYF
TGTGCCAGCAGCCAAGGTCCTAGCGGGAGCTACGAGCAGTACTTC
>.|TRBJ2-1|TRBV5-4|many
CASSLDLYNEQFF
TGTGCCAGCAGCTTGGATCTCTACAATGAGCAGTTCTTC
>TRBD2|TRBJ2-1|TRBV5-6|many
CASSSIAGVGYNEQFF
TGTGCCAGCAGCTCAATAGCGGGAGTGGGGTACAATGAGCAGTTCTTC
>.|TRBJ1-1|TRBV20-1|.
CSARDLRKGWDTEAFF
TGCAGTGCTAGAGATCTTCGGAAGGGATGGGACACTGAAGCTTTCTTT
>.|TRBJ2-7|TRBV7-9|.
CASSFGRDIPYEQYF
TGTGCCAGCAGCTTCGGTAGGGACATACCCTACGAGCAGTACTTC
>TRBD2|TRBJ2-1|TRBV12-3/TRBV12-4|many
CASSLAGGRDEQFF
TGTGCCAGCAGTTTAGCGGGAGGGCGCGATGAGCAGTTCTTC
>TRBD2|TRBJ2-3|TRBV20-1|many
CSATGLAGVMADTQYF
TGCAGTGCTACAGGACTAGCGGGAGTAATGGCAGATACGCAGTATTTT
>TRBD2|TRBJ2-1|TRBV7-8|.
CASSSKQREGPYNEQFF
TGTGCCAGCAGCTCCAAACAGCGGGAGGGCCCCTACAATGAGCAGTTCTTC
>.|TRBJ2-1|TRBV11-3|.
CASGYQGSNEQFF
TGTGCCAGCGGATATCAGGGGAGCAATGAGCAGTTCTTC
>TRBD2|TRBJ2-7|TRBV5-5|few
CASRTSGAPYEQYF
TGTGCCAGCAGGACGAGCGGGGCCCCCTACGAGCAGTACTTC
>.|TRBJ1-5|TRBV9|.
CASSVGGGGNQPQHF
TGTGCCAGCAGCGTCGGTGGAGGGGGCAATCAGCCCCAGCATTTT
>.|TRBJ2-2|TRBV10-3|many
CAIRGDTGELFF
TGTGCCATCAGGGGAGACACCGGGGAGCTGTTTTTT
>.|TRBJ1-4|TRBV7-9|many
CASSPGQTANEKLFF
TGTGCCAGCAGCCCCGGACAGACAGCTAATGAAAAACTGTTTTTT
>TRBD1|TRBJ1-5|TRBV20-1|.
CSAEDREGVYSNQPQHF
TGCAGTGCAGAGGACAGGGAGGGGGTCTATAGCAATCAGCCCCAGCATTTT
>.|TRBJ2-3|TRBV7-9|many
CAGSPGDTQYF
TGTGCCGGATCACCCGGAGATACGCAGTATTTT
>TRBD2|TRBJ2-5|TRBV5-1|few
CASGLAGVGETQYF
TGCGCCAGCGGACTAGCGGGAGTTGGAGAGACCCAGTACTTC
>.|TRBJ2-1|TRBV5-6|many
CALPGWRGGTPEQFF
TGTGCCCTACCCGGGTGGCGGGGAGGGACACCAGAGCAGTTCTTC
>.|TRBJ1-1|TRBV5-1|many
CASQPLRGTDTEAFF
TGCGCCAGCCAACCTTTGAGGGGTACCGACACTGAAGCTTTCTTT
>TRBD2|TRBJ2-2|TRBV5-1|many
CASSLGLADYTGELFF
TGCGCCAGCAGCCTCGGACTAGCGGACTACACCGGGGAGCTGTTTTTT
>TRBD1|TRBJ1-5|TRBV4-1|many
CASSQEQGVGNQPQHF
TGCGCCAGCAGCCAAGAACAGGGGGTGGGCAATCAGCCCCAGCATTTT
>.|TRBJ1-2|TRBV6-1|once
CASKLQGVGYGYTF
TGTGCCAGCAAACTCCAAGGGGTGGGCTATGGCTACACCTTC
>TRBD2|TRBJ2-7|TRBV7-2|many
CASSNSGTPYEQYF
TGTGCCAGCAGCAATAGCGGGACCCCCTACGAGCAGTACTTC